This TCR beta chain was retrieved from a study of shared clonotypes between healthy human individuals. Study summary: Each donor had three CD4 naive, three CD4 memory, two CD8 naive and one CD8 memory plate.

The naive CD8 population came from CD45RO-negative cells selected for CCR7, without terminally differentiated effector memory CD45RA+ cells. As to this clone: What it binds is not known.

General study points: Sharing of clonotypes among donors was expected to vary with sequencing depth. The study found about 4.6% of naive CD4 clonotypes shared across a handful of donors.

Germline CDR1 reads MNHNY; CDR2 reads SVGAGI (reference sequence). The germline V and J ends were trimmed by 2 bases and 4 bases, with 11 bases remaining between them. This CDR3 spans 14 amino acids. Each replicate PCR on the sorted subsets used roughly 190 ng DNA (around 30,000 T cell genomes). Repertoires were generated with immunoSEQ multiplex PCR, while TCRdb's copy carries only in-frame clones and drops some. The data hold about 2.2 million clones, with around 93% observed a single time. The sequence derives from a man aged 18 to 29 in good health. Some clones in this sample may be carry-over from other donors' samples. Material for sequencing was naive CD8+ T cells from PBMCs. The chain has TRBV6-6 and TRBJ1-1; D is unclear. The CDR3 region has the DNA TGTGCCAGCAGTTACGCTGAAGGGAGCACTGAAGCTTTCTTT. Amino acids: CASSYAEGSTEAFF.